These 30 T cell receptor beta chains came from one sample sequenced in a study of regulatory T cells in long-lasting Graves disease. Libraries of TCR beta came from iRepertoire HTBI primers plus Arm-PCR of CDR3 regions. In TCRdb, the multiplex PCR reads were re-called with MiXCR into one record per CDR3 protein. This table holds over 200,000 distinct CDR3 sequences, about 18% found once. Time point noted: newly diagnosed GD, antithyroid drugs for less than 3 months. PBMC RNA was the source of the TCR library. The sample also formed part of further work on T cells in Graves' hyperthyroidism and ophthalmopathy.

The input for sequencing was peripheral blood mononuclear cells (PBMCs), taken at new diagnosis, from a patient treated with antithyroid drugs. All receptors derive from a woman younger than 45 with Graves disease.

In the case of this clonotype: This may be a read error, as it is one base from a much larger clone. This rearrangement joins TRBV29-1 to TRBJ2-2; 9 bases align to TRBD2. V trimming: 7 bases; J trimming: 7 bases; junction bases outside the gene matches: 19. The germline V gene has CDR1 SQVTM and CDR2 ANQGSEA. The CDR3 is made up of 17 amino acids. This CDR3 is CSAPKSPAGGTDGELFF. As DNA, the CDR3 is TGCAGCGCGCCAAAGTCCCCAGCGGGGGGAACTGACGGGGAGCTGTTTTTT.

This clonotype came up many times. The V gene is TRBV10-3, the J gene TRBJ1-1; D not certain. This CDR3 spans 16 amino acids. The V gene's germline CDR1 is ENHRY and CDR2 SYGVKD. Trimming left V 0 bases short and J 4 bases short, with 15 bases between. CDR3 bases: TGTGCCATCAGTGAGTCCGGGGTTCGCAGCGCCACTGAAGCTTTCTTT. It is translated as CAISESGVRSATEAFF.

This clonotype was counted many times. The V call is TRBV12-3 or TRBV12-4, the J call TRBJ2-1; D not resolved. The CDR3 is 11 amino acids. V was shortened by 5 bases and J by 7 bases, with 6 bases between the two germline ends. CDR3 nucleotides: TGTGCCAGCAGTGCTCGGAATGAGCAGTTCTTC. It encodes CASSARNEQFF.

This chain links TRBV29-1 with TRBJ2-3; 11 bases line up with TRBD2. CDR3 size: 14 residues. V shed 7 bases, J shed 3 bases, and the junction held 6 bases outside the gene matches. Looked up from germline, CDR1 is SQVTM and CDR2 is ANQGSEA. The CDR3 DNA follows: TGCAGCGGAGGGACTAGCGGAGCGACAGATACGCAGTATTTT. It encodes CSGGTSGATDTQYF.

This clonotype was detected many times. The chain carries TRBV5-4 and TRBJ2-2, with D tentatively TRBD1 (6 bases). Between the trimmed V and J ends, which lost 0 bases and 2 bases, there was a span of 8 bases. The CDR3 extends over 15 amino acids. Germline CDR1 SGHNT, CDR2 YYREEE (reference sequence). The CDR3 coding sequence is TGTGCCAGCAGCTTGGACAGGGTAAACACCGGGGAGCTGTTTTTT. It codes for CASSLDRVNTGELFF. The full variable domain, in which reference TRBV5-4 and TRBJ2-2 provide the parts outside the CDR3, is ETGVTQSPTHLIKTRGQQVTLRCSSQSGHNTVSWYQQALGQGPQFIFQYYREEENGRGNFPPRFSGLQFPNYSSELNVNALELDDSALYLCASSLDRVNTGELFFGEGSRLTVL.

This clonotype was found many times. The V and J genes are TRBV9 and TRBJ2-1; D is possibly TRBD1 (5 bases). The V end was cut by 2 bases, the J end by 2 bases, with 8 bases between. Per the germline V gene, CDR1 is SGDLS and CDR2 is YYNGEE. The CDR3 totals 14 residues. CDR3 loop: CASSVGQTYNEQFF. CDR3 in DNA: TGTGCCAGCAGCGTGGGGCAGACCTACAATGAGCAGTTCTTC.

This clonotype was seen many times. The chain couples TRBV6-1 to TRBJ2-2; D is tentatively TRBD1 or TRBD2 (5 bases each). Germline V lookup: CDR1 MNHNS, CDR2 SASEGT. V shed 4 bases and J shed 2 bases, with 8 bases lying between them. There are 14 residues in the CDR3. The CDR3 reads CASSGGINTGELFF. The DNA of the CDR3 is TGTGCCAGCAGTGGGGGGATCAACACCGGGGAGCTGTTTTTT.

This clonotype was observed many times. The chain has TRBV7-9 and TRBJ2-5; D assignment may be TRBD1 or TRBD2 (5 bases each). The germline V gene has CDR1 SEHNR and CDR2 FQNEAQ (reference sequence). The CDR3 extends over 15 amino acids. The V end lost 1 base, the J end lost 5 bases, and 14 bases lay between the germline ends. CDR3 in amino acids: CASSLDGGVTETQYF. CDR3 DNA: TGTGCCAGCAGCTTAGATGGGGGTGTAACGGAGACCCAGTACTTC.

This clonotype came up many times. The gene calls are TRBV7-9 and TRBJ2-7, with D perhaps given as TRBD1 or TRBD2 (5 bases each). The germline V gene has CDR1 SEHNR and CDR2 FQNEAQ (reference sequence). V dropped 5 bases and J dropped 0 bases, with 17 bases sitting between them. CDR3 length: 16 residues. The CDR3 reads CASSSTGRTDSYEQYF. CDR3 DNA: TGTGCCAGCAGCAGCACGGGACGGACGGACTCCTACGAGCAGTACTTC.

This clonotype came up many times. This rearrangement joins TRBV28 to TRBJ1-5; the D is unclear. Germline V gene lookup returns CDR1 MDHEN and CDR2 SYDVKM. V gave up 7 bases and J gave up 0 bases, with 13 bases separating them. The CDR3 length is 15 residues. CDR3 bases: TGTGCCAGCACCCTATTGGGGTATAGCAATCAGCCCCAGCATTTT. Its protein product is CASTLLGYSNQPQHF.

CDR3 DNA sequence: TGTGCCAGCATCCTAAGCGTGACTAGCGGGGGGGCCTTGGGTGAGACCCAGTACTTC. Translation: CASILSVTSGGALGETQYF. This rearrangement joins TRBV7-2 to TRBJ2-5; 14 nucleotides line up with TRBD2. The germline V gene encodes CDR1 SGHTA and CDR2 FQGNSA. This CDR3 region has 19 residues. The ends lost 7 bases at V and 5 bases at J; junction bases unmatched: 18.

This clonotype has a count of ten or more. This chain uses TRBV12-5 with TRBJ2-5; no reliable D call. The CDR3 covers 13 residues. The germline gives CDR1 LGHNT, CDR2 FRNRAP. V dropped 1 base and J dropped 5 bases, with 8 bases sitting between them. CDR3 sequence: CASGLAPWETQYF. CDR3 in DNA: TGTGCTAGTGGTTTGGCCCCCTGGGAGACCCAGTACTTC.

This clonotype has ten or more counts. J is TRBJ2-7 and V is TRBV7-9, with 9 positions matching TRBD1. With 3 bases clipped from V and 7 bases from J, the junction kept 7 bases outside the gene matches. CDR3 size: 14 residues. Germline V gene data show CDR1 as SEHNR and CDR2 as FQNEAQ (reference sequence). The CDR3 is CASSFRDREVEQYF. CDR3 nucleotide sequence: TGTGCCAGCAGCTTCCGGGACAGGGAAGTTGAGCAGTACTTC.

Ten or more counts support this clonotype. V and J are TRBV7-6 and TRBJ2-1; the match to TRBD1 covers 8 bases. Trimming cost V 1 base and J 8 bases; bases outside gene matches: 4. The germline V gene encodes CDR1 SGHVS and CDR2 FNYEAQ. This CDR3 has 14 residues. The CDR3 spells CASSLGTGKDEQFF. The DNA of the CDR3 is TGTGCCAGCAGCTTAGGGACAGGGAAGGATGAGCAGTTCTTC.

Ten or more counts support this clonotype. The CDR3, as DNA: TGTGCCAGCAGGCCCCCCACCAGGGAGGCCCTCCACTTT. Residues: CASRPPTREALHF. The chain uses TRBV6-1 and TRBJ1-6; maybe TRBD1 (5 bases). The CDR3 runs 13 residues. Germline CDR1 and CDR2: MNHNS and SASEGT. Deletions cut 6 bases from V and 14 bases from J, with 17 bases between.

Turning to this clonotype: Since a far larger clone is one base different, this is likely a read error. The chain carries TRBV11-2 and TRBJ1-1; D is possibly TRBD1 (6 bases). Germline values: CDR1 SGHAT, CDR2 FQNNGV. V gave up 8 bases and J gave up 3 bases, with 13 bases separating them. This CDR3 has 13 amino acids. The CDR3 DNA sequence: TGTGCCAGCGGCGAGGACAGCTACACTGAAGCTTTCTTT. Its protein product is CASGEDSYTEAFF.

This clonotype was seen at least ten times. CDR3 in amino acids: CASSLHLGAGTGELFF. The CDR3 DNA sequence: TGCGCCAGCAGCTTGCATCTGGGGGCAGGGACCGGGGAGCTGTTTTTT. The chain is built from TRBV5-1 and TRBJ2-2; tentative D call: TRBD1 (6 bases). This CDR3 region has 16 residues. CDR1 is SGHRS, CDR2 YFSETQ, per germline. V lost 1 base, J lost 5 bases, and 15 bases lay in between.

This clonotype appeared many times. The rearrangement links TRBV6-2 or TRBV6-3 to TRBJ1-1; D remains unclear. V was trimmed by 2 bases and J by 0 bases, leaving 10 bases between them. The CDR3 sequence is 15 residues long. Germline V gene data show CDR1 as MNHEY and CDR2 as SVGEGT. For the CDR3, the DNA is TGTGCCAGCAGTTACGGCGGATACATGAACACTGAAGCTTTCTTT. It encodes CASSYGGYMNTEAFF.

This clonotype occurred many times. The DNA of the CDR3 is TGTGCCAGCTCACTACAGGACAGGCAATATGGCTACACCTTC. Encoded protein: CASSLQDRQYGYTF. The chain couples TRBV18 to TRBJ1-2; 7 bases map to TRBD1. This CDR3 contains 14 residues. Trimming cost V 4 bases and J 5 bases; bases outside gene matches: 7. In germline, CDR1 is KGHSH, CDR2 LQKENI. The full variable domain, completed using reference TRBV18 and TRBJ1-2, is NAGVMQNPRHLVRRRGQEARLRCSPMKGHSHVYWYRQLPEEGLKFMVYLQKENIIDESGMPKERFSAEFPKEGPSILRIQQVVRGDSAAYFCASSLQDRQYGYTFGSGTRLTVV.

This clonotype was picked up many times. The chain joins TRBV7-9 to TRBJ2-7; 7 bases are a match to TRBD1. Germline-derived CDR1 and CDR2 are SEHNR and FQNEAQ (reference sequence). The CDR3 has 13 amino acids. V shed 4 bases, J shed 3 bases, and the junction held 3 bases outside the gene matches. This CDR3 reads CASSSGQNYEQYF. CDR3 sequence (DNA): TGTGCCAGCAGCTCGGGACAGAACTACGAGCAGTACTTC.

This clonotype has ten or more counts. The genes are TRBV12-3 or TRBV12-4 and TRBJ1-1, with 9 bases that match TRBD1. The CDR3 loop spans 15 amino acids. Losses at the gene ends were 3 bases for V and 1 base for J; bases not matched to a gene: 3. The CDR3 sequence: CASSFRTGANTEAFF. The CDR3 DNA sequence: TGTGCCAGCAGTTTCAGGACAGGGGCGAACACTGAAGCTTTCTTT.

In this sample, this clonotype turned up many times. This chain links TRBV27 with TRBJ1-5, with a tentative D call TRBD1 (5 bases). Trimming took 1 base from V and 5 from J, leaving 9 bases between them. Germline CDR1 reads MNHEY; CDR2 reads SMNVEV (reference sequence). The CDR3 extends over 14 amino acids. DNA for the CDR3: TGTGCCAGCAGTTTATGGGGCGCGGATCAGCCCCAGCATTTT. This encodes CASSLWGADQPQHF.

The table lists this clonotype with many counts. The CDR3 here is CASSEGSRVQPQHF. The CDR3 DNA sequence: TGTGCCAGCAGTGAAGGGTCGCGTGTCCAGCCCCAGCATTTT. The V call is TRBV6-1, the J call TRBJ1-5, with D hard to call. Trimming took 1 base from V and 7 from J, leaving 11 bases between them. The CDR3 has 14 amino acids. The germline gives CDR1 MNHNS, CDR2 SASEGT.

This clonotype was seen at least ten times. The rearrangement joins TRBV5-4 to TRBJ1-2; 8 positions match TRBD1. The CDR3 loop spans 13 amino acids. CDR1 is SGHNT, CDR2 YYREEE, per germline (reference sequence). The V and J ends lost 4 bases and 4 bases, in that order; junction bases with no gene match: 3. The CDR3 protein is CASSMGQAYGYTF. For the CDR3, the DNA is TGTGCCAGCAGCATGGGACAGGCCTATGGCTACACCTTC. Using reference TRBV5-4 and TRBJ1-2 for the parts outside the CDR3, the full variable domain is ETGVTQSPTHLIKTRGQQVTLRCSSQSGHNTVSWYQQALGQGPQFIFQYYREEENGRGNFPPRFSGLQFPNYSSELNVNALELDDSALYLCASSMGQAYGYTFGSGTRLTVV.

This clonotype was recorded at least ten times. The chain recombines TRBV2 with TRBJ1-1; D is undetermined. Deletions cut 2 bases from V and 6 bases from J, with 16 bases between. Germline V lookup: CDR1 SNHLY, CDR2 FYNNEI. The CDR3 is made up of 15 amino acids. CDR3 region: CASSEPLRGLAEAFF. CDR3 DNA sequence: TGTGCCAGCAGTGAACCCCTTAGAGGGCTCGCTGAAGCTTTCTTT.

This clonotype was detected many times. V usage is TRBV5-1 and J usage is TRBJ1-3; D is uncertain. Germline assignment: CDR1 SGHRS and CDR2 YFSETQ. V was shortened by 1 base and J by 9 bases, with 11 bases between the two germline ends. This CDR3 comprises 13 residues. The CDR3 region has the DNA TGCGCCAGCAGCTTGAATCAGCGCGGCACCATATATTTT. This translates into CASSLNQRGTIYF.

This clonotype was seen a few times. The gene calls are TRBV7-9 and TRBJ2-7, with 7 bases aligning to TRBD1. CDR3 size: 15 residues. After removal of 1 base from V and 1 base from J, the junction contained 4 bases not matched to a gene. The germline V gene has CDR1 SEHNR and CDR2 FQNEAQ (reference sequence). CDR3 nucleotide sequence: TGTGCCAGCAGCTTAGGGGCAGGGGGATCCTACGAGCAGTACTTC. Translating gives CASSLGAGGSYEQYF.

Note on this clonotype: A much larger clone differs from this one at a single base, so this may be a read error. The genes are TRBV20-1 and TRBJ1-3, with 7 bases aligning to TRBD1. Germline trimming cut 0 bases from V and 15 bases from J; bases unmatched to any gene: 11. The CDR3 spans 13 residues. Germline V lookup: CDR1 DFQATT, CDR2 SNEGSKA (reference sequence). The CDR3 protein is CSARDQDRCAQYF. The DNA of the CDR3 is TGCAGTGCTAGAGATCAGGACAGGTGCGCTCAATATTTT.

CDR3 in DNA: TGTGCCAGTCCAGGTGCGGGGCGCTACGAGCAGTACTTC. Its protein is CASPGAGRYEQYF. The chain joins TRBV6-2 or TRBV6-3 to TRBJ2-7, with D possibly matching TRBD2 (6 bases). Trimming took off 9 bases at V and 3 bases at J, with 15 bases between the two ends. Looked up from germline, CDR1 is MNHEY and CDR2 is SVGEGT. The CDR3 consists of 13 residues.

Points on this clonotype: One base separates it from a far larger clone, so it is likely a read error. The CDR3 nucleotides are TGTGCCATCAGTGATACCGGGACAGGGGTCACAGATATGCAGTATTTT. Translated: CAISDTGTGVTDMQYF. This chain connects TRBV2 to TRBJ2-3; 10 positions agree with TRBD1. This CDR3 spans 16 amino acids. Per the germline V gene, CDR1 is SNHLY and CDR2 is FYNNEI.